Following are 16 T cell receptor beta chains from one sample sequenced in a study of T cell responses to AZD1222 COVID-19 vaccine. Libraries were prepared by immunoSEQ multiplex PCR; TCRdb keeps only in-frame clonotypes and omits some of them. The sample has about 73,000 clones; about 91% are singletons. Sequencing used peripheral blood, obtained on day 0 of AZD1222 vaccination. These TCRs come from an adult in good health.

The chain joins TRBV3-1 (or the pseudogene TRBV3-2) to TRBJ1-4; 8 nucleotides line up with TRBD1. Germline CDR1 is LGHDT and CDR2 is YNNKEL (reference sequence). The trim removed 4 bases at V and 7 bases at J, leaving 8 bases unmatched. This CDR3 region has 15 residues. The DNA of the CDR3 is TGTGCCAGCAGCCGTACAGGGGGTTGGGGTGAAAAACTGTTTTTT. This codes for CASSRTGGWGEKLFF.

A few counts support this clone. The chain couples TRBV7-6 to TRBJ2-7; 16 bases are shared with TRBD2. Trimming took 5 bases from V and 7 from J; bases not matched to a gene: 14. The length of the CDR3 is 18 residues. Per the germline V gene, CDR1 is SGHVS and CDR2 is FNYEAQ. This CDR3 reads CASSQGTSGGAFGREQYF. In DNA form, the CDR3 reads TGTGCCAGCAGCCAGGGGACTAGCGGGGGGGCCTTTGGAAGGGAGCAGTACTTC.

This sequence joins TRBV7-8 and TRBJ2-1; 9 bases map to TRBD2. Looked up from germline, CDR1 is SGHVS and CDR2 is FQNEAQ. This CDR3 spans 16 amino acids. V lost 1 base to trimming and J lost 2 bases; unmatched junction nucleotides: 3. The CDR3 loop reads CASSLGRGGPYNEQFF. CDR3 nucleotide sequence: TGTGCCAGCAGCTTAGGGCGGGGGGGCCCCTACAATGAGCAGTTCTTC.

V gene TRBV30 combines with J gene TRBJ1-5; D is unresolved. The CDR3 loop spans 12 amino acids. V was shortened by 5 bases and J by 6 bases, with 11 bases between the two germline ends. From germline, CDR1 is GTSNPN and CDR2 SVGIG (reference sequence). The CDR3 region is CAWVDIGQPQHF. CDR3 sequence (DNA): TGTGCCTGGGTTGACATAGGTCAGCCCCAGCATTTT.

V usage is TRBV2 and J usage is TRBJ2-5; tentatively, D is TRBD2 (6 bases). Germline values: CDR1 SNHLY, CDR2 FYNNEI. The length of the CDR3 is 15 residues. Trimming shortened V by 6 bases and J by 1 base, and 15 bases separated the two germline ends. The chain's CDR3 is CASRETGVTQETQYF. The CDR3 DNA sequence: TGTGCCAGCAGAGAGACGGGGGTTACCCAAGAGACCCAGTACTTC.

This rearrangement joins TRBV7-2 to TRBJ2-1; 12 bases are a match to TRBD1. V trimming: 3 bases; J trimming: 9 bases; junction bases outside the gene matches: 6. Per germline, CDR1 SGHTA and CDR2 FQGNSA. The CDR3 spans 15 residues. The CDR3 protein is CASSFGGQGAPEQFF. CDR3 nucleotides: TGTGCCAGCAGCTTTGGGGGACAGGGGGCTCCTGAGCAGTTCTTC.

The sample holds a few counts of this clone. The chain carries TRBV6-5 and TRBJ2-1; 7 positions agree with TRBD2. This CDR3 has 12 amino acids. Germline lookup yields CDR1 MNHEY and CDR2 SVGAGI. J lost 8 bases, V lost 6 bases, and 4 bases had no gene match. Here the CDR3 reads CASRGGDYEQFF. DNA of the CDR3: TGTGCCAGCAGGGGAGGGGATTATGAGCAGTTCTTC.

This sequence joins TRBV28 and TRBJ2-7; 10 bases are a match to TRBD1. V trimming: 7 bases; J trimming: 5 bases; junction bases outside the gene matches: 17. CDR1 and CDR2 (germline): MDHEN, SYDVKM. The length of the CDR3 is 17 residues. Here the CDR3 DNA reads TGTGCCAGCACCTATCCCGGCCCGGGACAGGGGATTAACGAGCAGTACTTC. As protein: CASTYPGPGQGINEQYF.

CDR3 nucleotides: TGTGCCAGCAGTGATCTAGTCGCAGGGCGCTCTGGAAACACCATATATTTT. It translates to CASSDLVAGRSGNTIYF. V usage is TRBV2 and J usage is TRBJ1-3, with a weak D call TRBD1 (5 bases). The CDR3 length is 17 residues. Germline assignment: CDR1 SNHLY and CDR2 FYNNEI. V was cut by 3 bases and J by 0 bases, with 15 bases left in between.

The chain has TRBV5-5 and TRBJ2-2, with a weak D call TRBD2 (5 bases). Germline CDR1 reads SGHKS; CDR2 reads YYEKEE (reference sequence). Trimming removed 0 bases from V and 4 bases from J, with 7 bases in between. The CDR3 contains 14 residues. CDR3 bases: TGTGCCAGCAGCTTGGTCGCGGGCACCGGGGAGCTGTTTTTT. This gives the protein CASSLVAGTGELFF.

The chain joins TRBV9 to TRBJ1-2; 9 bases map to TRBD1. The CDR3 extends over 13 amino acids. Germline V gene sequence: CDR1 SGDLS, CDR2 YYNGEE. With V trimmed by 0 bases and J by 8 bases, 2 bases remained unmatched. Here the CDR3 DNA reads TGTGCCAGCAGCGTAGTGGACAGGGGAGGCTACACCTTC. Translation: CASSVVDRGGYTF. Drawing the rest from reference TRBV9 and TRBJ1-2, the complete variable domain is DSGVTQTPKHLITATGQRVTLRCSPRSGDLSVYWYQQSLDQGLQFLIQYYNGEERAKGNILERFSAQQFPDLHSELNLSSLELGDSALYFCASSVVDRGGYTFGSGTRLTVV.

The gene calls are TRBV27 and TRBJ1-4, with D unclear. Germline loops: CDR1 MNHEY, CDR2 SMNVEV (reference sequence). This CDR3 comprises 15 residues. V was shortened by 0 bases and J by 8 bases, with 13 bases between the two germline ends. CDR3 protein: CASSLSSRPVEKLFF. In nucleotides, the CDR3 is TGTGCCAGCAGTTTATCGAGCCGCCCGGTGGAAAAACTGTTTTTT.

This chain joins TRBV9 and TRBJ2-2, with D perhaps given as TRBD1 or TRBD2 (5 bases each). The CDR3 extends over 12 amino acids. CDR1 SGDLS and CDR2 YYNGEE come from the germline V gene. V lost 4 bases, J lost 9 bases, and 10 bases lay in between. CDR3 region: CASSPGTRELFF. CDR3 DNA sequence: TGTGCCAGCAGCCCAGGGACCCGGGAGCTGTTTTTT.

The V gene is TRBV7-9, the J gene TRBJ1-6; possible D gene TRBD1, 5 bases. The ends were cut back, 1 base at V and 13 bases at J, with 5 bases in the middle. This CDR3 has 11 residues. Germline V gives CDR1 SEHNR, CDR2 FQNEAQ (reference sequence). The CDR3 spells CASSLEGPLHF. The CDR3 bases are TGTGCCAGCAGCTTAGAGGGGCCCCTCCACTTT.

The CDR3 reads CASSHQGHTDTQYF. For the CDR3, the DNA is TGTGCCAGCAGCCATCAGGGGCACACAGATACGCAGTATTTT. This rearrangement joins TRBV3-1 (or the pseudogene TRBV3-2) to TRBJ2-3; TRBD1 is a possible D gene (6 bases). CDR1 and CDR2 from the germline V gene are LGHDT and YNNKEL (reference sequence). This CDR3 has 14 amino acids. Trimming stripped 3 bases from V and 2 bases from J, with 9 bases between.

The rearrangement links TRBV6-5 to TRBJ2-7; D is perhaps TRBD1 (6 bases). V lost 2 bases to trimming and J lost 3 bases, with 14 bases between them. This CDR3 contains 15 residues. Germline CDR1 reads MNHEY; CDR2 reads SVGAGI. DNA for the CDR3: TGTGCCAGCAGTTACCGGGACACCGTATTCTACGAGCAGTACTTC. Translation gives CASSYRDTVFYEQYF.